This T cell receptor beta chain was identified during a study of blood T cells in healthy people across ages. The CDR3 has 14 residues. Germline CDR1 and CDR2: MDHEN and SYDVKM. Combining a sample-barcoded 5' primer with a J-beta primer mix, a second PCR ran for roughly 7 to 12 cycles. Each CDR3 protein is one row after TCRdb ran MiXCR on the 5' RACE reads. The table shows approximately 800,000 distinct CDR3 sequences, with roughly 64% occurring only once. The receptor comes from a young man in good health. Source material: blood. The chain has TRBV28 and TRBJ2-1; D not certain. The DNA end lines up better with TRBJ2-7; the J call may be wrong. The CDR3 DNA follows: TGTGCCAGCAGTCGCGACTCCCTTGTCGATGAGCAGTACTTC. Translated: CASSRDSLVDEQYF.